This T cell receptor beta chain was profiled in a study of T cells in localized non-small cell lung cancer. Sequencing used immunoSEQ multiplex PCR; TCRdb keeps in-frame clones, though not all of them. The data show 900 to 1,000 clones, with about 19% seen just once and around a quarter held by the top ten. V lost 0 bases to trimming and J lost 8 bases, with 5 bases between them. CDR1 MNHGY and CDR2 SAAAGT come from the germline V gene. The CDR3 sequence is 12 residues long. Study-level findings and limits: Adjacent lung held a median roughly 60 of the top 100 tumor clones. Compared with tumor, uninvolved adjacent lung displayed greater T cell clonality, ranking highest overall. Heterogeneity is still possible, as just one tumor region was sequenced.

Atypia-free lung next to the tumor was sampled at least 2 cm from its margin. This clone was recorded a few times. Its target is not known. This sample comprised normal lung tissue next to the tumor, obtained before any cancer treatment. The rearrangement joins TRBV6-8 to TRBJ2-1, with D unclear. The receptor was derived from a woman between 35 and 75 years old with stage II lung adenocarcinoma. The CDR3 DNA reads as TGTGCCAGCAGTTACTCCCCCGATGAGCAGTTCTTC. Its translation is CASSYSPDEQFF.